This TCR beta chain comes out of a study of early T cells in non-severe SARS-CoV-2 infection. Study as a whole: Whole-blood bulk RNA, unsorted, was sequenced, and chains were unpaired.

At least ten counts were recorded for this clonotype. Unique molecular identifier tags were affixed to discrete cDNA molecules. TCRdb analysed the 5' RACE reads with MiXCR anew, one entry per CDR3 protein. Found here are over 50,000 distinct CDR3 sequences, 8% to 10% of them singletons; the top ten hold around 4.2%. CDR3 size: 14 residues. Trimming removed 3 bases from V and 9 bases from J, with 18 bases in between. CDR1 is KGHSH and CDR2 is LQKENI in the germline V gene. The sequence was collected from an adult who was a healthcare worker with PCR-confirmed SARS-CoV-2 infection or an uninfected control (not recorded which). The chain joins TRBV18 to TRBJ2-7; D remains unclear. The material sequenced was whole blood. In DNA, the CDR3 is TGTGCCAGCTCACCCCTTGGCGGTCCGGACGGGCAGTACTTC. Its protein product is CASSPLGGPDGQYF.